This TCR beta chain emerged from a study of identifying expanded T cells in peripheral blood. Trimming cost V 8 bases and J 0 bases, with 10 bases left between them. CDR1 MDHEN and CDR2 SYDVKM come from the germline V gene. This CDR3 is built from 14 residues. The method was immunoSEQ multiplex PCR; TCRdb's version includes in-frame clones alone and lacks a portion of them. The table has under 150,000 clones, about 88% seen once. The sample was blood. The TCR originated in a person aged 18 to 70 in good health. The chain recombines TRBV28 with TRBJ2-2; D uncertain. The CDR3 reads CASFQQTNTGELFF. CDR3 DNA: TGTGCCAGCTTCCAACAGACGAACACCGGGGAGCTGTTTTTT.